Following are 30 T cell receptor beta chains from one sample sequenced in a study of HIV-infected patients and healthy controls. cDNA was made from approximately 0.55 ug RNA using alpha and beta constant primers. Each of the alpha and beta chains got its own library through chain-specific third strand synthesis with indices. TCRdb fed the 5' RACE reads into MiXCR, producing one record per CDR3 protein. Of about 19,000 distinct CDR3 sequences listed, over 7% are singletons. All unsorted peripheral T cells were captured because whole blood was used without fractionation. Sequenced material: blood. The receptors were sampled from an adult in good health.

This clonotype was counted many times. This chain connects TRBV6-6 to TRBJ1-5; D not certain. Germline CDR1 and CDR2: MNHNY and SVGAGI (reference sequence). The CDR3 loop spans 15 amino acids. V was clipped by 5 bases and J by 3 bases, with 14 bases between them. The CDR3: CASSPGDRPNQPQHF. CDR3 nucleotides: TGTGCCAGCAGTCCAGGTGACCGGCCCAATCAGCCCCAGCATTTT.

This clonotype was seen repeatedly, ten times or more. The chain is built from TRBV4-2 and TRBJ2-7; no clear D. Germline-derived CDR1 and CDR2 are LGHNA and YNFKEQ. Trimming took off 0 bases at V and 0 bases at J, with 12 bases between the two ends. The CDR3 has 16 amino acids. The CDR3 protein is CASSQEASTPSYEQYF. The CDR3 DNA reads TGTGCCAGCAGCCAAGAAGCCTCGACTCCCTCCTACGAGCAGTACTTC.

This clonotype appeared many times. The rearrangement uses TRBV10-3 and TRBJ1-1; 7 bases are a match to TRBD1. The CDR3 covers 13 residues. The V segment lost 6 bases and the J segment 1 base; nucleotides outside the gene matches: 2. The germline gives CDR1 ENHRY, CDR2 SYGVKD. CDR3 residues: CAIRGQTNTEAFF. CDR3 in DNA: TGTGCCATCAGGGGACAGACGAACACTGAAGCTTTCTTT.

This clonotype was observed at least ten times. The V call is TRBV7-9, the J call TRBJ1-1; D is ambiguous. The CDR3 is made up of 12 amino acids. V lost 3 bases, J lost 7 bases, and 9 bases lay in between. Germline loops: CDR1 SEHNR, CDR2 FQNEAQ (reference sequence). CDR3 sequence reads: CASSFNTVEAFF. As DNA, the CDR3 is TGTGCCAGCAGCTTTAATACTGTTGAAGCTTTCTTT.

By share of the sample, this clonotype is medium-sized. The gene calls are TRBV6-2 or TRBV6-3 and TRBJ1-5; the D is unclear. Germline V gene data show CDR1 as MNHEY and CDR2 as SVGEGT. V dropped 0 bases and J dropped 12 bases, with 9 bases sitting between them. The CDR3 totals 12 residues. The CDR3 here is CASSYSSQYQHF. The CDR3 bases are TGTGCCAGCAGTTACTCGTCACAGTACCAGCATTTT.

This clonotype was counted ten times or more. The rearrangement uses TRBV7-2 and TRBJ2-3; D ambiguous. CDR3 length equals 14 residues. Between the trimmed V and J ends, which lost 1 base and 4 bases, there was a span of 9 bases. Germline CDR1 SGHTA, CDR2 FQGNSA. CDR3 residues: CASSLGVGSDTQYF. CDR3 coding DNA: TGTGCCAGCAGCTTAGGAGTAGGGTCAGATACGCAGTATTTT.

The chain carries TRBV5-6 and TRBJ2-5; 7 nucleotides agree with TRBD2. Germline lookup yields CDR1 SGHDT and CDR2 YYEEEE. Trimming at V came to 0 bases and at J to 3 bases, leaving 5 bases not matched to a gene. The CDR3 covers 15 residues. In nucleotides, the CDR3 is TGTGCCAGCAGCTTGGATGGGAGGGACGAAGAGACCCAGTACTTC. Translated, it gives CASSLDGRDEETQYF.

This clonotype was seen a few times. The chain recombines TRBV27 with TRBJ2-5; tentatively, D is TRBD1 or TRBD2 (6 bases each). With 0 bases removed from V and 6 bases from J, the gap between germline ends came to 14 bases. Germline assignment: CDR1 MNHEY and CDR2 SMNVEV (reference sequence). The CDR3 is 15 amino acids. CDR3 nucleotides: TGTGCCAGCAGTTTATCGAAAGGGGGGCTGAAGACCCAGTACTTC. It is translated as CASSLSKGGLKTQYF.

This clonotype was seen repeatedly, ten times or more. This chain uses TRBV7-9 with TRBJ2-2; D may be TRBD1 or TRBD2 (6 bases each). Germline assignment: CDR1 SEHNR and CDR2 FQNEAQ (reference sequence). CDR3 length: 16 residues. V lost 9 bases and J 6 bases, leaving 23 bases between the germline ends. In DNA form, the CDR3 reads TGTGCCAGTACATCCGGGGGCGCCCCCTTGGCCGGGGAGCTGTTTTTT. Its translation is CASTSGGAPLAGELFF.

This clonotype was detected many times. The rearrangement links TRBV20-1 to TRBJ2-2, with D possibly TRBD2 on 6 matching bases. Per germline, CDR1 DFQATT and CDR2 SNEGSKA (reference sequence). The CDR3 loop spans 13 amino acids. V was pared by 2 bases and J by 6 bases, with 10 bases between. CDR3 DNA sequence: TGCAGTGCTAGACCCCCGGGGGCCGGGGAGCTGTTTTTT. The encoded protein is CSARPPGAGELFF.

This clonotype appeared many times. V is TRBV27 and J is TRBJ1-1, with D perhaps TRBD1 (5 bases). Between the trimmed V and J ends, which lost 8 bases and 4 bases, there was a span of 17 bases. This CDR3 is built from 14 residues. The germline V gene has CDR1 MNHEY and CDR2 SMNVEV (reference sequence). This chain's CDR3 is CASGGGGSLTEAFF. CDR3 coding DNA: TGTGCCAGCGGGGGGGGGGGATCCCTCACTGAAGCTTTCTTT.

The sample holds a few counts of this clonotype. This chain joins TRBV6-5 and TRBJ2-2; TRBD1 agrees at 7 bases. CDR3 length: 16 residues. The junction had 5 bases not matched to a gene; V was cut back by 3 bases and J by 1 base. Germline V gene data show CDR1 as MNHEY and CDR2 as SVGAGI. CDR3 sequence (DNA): TGTGCCAGCAGTTATACCCGGGACAGGAACACCGGGGAGCTGTTTTTT. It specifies CASSYTRDRNTGELFF.

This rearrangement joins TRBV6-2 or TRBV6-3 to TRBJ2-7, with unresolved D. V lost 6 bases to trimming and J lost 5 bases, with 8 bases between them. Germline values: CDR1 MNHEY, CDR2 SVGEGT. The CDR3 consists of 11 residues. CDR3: CASSHNNEQYF. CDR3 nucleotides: TGTGCCAGCAGCCACAATAACGAGCAGTACTTC.

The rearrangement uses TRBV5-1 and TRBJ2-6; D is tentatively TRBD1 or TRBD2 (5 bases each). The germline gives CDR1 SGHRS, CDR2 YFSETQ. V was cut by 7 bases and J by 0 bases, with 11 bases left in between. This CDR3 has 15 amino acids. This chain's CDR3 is CASQPGASGANVLTF. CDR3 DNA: TGCGCCAGCCAGCCCGGGGCCTCTGGGGCCAACGTCCTGACTTTC.

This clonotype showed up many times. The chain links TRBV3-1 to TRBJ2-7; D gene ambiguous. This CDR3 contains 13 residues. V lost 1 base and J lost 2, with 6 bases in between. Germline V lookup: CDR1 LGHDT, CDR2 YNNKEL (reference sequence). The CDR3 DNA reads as TGTGCCAGCAGCCAAGCGGGCACCTACGAGCAGTACTTC. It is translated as CASSQAGTYEQYF.

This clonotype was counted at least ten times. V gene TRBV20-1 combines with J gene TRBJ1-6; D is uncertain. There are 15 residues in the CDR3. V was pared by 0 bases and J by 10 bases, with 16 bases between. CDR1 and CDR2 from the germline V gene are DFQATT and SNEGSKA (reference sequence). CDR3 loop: CSARDFAIPASPLHF. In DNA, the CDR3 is TGCAGTGCTAGAGATTTCGCAATCCCCGCCTCACCCCTCCACTTT.

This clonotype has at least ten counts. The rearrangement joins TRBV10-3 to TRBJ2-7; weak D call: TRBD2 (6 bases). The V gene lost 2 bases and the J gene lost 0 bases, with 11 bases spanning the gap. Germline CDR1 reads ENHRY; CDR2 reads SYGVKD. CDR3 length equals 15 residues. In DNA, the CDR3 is TGTGCCATCAGTGAGGCGGGATCAGTCTCCTACGAGCAGTACTTC. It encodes CAISEAGSVSYEQYF.

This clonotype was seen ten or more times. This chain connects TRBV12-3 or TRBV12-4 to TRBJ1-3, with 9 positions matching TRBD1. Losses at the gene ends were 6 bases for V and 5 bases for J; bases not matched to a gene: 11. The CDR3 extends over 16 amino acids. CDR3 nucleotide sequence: TGTGCCAGCAGCCGTAACCGGGACAGGGAGCGAAACACCATATATTTT. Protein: CASSRNRDRERNTIYF.

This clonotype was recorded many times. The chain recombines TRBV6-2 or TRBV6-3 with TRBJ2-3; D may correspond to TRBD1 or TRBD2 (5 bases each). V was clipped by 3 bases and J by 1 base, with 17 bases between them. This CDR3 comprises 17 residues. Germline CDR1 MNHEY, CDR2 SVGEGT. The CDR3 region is CASSYGSLGPRTDTQYF. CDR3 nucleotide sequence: TGTGCCAGCAGTTATGGATCCTTGGGACCGCGCACAGATACGCAGTATTTT.

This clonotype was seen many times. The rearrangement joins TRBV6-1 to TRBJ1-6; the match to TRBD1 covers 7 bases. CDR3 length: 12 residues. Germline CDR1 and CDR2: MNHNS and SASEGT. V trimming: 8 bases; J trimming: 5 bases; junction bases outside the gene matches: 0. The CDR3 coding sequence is TGTGCCAGCGACAGGGATAATTCACCCCTCCACTTT. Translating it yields CASDRDNSPLHF.

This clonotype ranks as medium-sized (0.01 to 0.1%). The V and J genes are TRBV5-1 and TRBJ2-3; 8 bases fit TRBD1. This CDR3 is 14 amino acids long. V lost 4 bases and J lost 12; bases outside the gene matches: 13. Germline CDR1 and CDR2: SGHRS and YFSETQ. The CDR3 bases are TGCGCCAGCAGCCTGACAGGGGCCGACGGGCCTCAGTATTTT. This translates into CASSLTGADGPQYF. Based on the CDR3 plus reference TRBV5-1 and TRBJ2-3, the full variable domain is KAGVTQTPRYLIKTRGQQVTLSCSPISGHRSVSWYQQTPGQGLQFLFEYFSETQRNKGNFPGRFSGRQFSNSRSEMNVSTLELGDSALYLCASSLTGADGPQYFGPGTRLTVL.

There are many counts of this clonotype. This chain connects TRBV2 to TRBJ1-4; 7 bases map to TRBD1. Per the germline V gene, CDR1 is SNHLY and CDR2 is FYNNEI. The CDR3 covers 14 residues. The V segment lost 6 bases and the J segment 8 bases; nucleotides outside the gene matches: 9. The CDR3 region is CASRKLDRREKLFF. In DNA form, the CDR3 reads TGTGCCAGCAGAAAACTGGACAGGCGAGAAAAACTGTTTTTT. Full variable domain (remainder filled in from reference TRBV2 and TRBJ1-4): EPEVTQTPSHQVTQMGQEVILRCVPISNHLYFYWYRQILGQKVEFLVSFYNNEISEKSEIFDDQFSVERPDGSNFTLKIRSTKLEDSAMYFCASRKLDRREKLFFGSGTQLSVL.

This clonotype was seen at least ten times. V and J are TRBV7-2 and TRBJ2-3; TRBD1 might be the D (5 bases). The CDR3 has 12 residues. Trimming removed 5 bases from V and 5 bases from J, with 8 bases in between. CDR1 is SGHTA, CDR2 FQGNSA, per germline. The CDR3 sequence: CASSQQGDTQYF. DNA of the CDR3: TGTGCCAGCAGCCAGCAGGGAGATACGCAGTATTTT.

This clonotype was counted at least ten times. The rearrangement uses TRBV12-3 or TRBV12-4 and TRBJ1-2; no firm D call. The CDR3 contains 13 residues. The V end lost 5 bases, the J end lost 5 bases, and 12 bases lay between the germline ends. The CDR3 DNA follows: TGTGCCAGCAGTCTCGTATCTTTTTATGGCTACACCTTC. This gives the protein CASSLVSFYGYTF.

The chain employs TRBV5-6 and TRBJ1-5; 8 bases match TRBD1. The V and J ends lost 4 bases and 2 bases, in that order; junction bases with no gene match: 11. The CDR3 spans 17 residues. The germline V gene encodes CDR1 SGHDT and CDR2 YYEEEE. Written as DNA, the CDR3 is TGTGCCAGCAGCACATTCAGGGGGCTAGCGGGCAATCAGCCCCAGCATTTT. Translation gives CASSTFRGLAGNQPQHF.

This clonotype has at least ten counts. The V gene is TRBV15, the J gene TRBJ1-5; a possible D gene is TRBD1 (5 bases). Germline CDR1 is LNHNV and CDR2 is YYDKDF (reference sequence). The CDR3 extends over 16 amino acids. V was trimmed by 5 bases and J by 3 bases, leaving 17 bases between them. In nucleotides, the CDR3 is TGTGCCACCAGCGGTAGAGGGGCTCTCACCAATCAGCCCCAGCATTTT. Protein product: CATSGRGALTNQPQHF.

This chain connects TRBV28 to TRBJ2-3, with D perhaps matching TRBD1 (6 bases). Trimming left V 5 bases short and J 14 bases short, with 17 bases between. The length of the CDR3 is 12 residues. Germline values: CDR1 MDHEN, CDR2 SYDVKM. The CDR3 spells CASSAGQLSGYF. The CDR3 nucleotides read TGTGCCAGCAGTGCCGGACAGCTCTCGGGGTATTTT. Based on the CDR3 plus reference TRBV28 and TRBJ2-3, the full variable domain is DVKVTQSSRYLVKRTGEKVFLECVQDMDHENMFWYRQDPGLGLRLIYFSYDVKMKEKGDIPEGYSVSREKKERFSLILESASTNQTSMYLCASSAGQLSGYFGPGTRLTVL.

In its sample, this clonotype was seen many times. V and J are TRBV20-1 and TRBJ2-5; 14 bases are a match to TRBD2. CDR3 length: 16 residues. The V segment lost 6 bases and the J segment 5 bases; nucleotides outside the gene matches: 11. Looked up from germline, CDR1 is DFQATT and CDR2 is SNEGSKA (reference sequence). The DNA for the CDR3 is TGCAGTGCCACTAGGGGGACTAGCGGGAGTTTTGAGACCCAGTACTTC. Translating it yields CSATRGTSGSFETQYF.

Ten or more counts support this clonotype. The CDR3 coding sequence is TGTGCCAGCTCCCCGGGACCTTGGCGGACTGAAGCTTTCTTT. Its translation: CASSPGPWRTEAFF. This chain uses TRBV18 with TRBJ1-1; tentatively, D is TRBD1 (5 bases). Germline assignment: CDR1 KGHSH and CDR2 LQKENI. This CDR3 spans 14 amino acids. The V and J ends lost 6 bases and 5 bases respectively, with 16 bases between them.

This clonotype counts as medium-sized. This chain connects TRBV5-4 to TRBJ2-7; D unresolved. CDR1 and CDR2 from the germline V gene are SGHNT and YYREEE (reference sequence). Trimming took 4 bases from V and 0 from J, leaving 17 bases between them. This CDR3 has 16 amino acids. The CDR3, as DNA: TGTGCCAGCAGCCCCGCTTGGGCAGACGGCTCCTACGAGCAGTACTTC. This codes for CASSPAWADGSYEQYF.